The 20 T cell receptor beta chains below all came from one sample that was sequenced in a study of blood T cell repertoires in COVID-19. TCRdb keeps only in-frame clones here, not all; method: immunoSEQ multiplex PCR. The sample includes approximately 260,000 clones, nearly 90% of them seen just once. Sequencing used PBMCs or T cells enriched from blood (not recorded which). The receptor source for this set is a woman in her sixties or seventies who had recovered from COVID-19.

This clone came up once. This chain uses TRBV5-1 with TRBJ2-3; TRBD2 might be the D (6 bases). The CDR3 spans 14 residues. Germline loops: CDR1 SGHRS, CDR2 YFSETQ. V shed 6 bases and J shed 3 bases, with 14 bases lying between them. The DNA for the CDR3 is TGCGCCAGCAAGGAGGCGGGGCGTACAGATACGCAGTATTTT. Its protein is CASKEAGRTDTQYF.

This sequence joins TRBV10-3 and TRBJ1-2; 8 bases agree with TRBD1. The V segment lost 6 bases and the J segment 6 bases; nucleotides outside the gene matches: 6. The CDR3 spans 13 residues. The germline V gene encodes CDR1 ENHRY and CDR2 SYGVKD. The CDR3, as DNA: TGTGCCATCAGCCTTCAGGGGGCTGATGGCTACACCTTC. This codes for CAISLQGADGYTF.

The CDR3 coding sequence is TGTGCCAGCAGCCCTGGGACAGGCTATGGCTACACCTTC. This gives the protein CASSPGTGYGYTF. The rearrangement uses TRBV28 and TRBJ1-2, with 8 positions matching TRBD1. V lost 6 bases to trimming and J lost 4 bases; unmatched junction nucleotides: 4. The CDR3 is made up of 13 amino acids. Germline V gives CDR1 MDHEN, CDR2 SYDVKM.

The V call is TRBV9, the J call TRBJ2-1, with 8 bases matching TRBD2. Germline trimming cut 0 bases from V and 6 bases from J; bases unmatched to any gene: 11. This CDR3 has 17 amino acids. CDR1 and CDR2 from the germline V gene are SGDLS and YYNGEE. The CDR3 protein is CASSVGLAGLSANEQFF. In DNA, the CDR3 is TGTGCCAGCAGCGTAGGGCTAGCGGGTCTTAGTGCCAATGAGCAGTTCTTC.

The chain joins TRBV10-3 to TRBJ1-1; 10 bases fit TRBD1. The length of the CDR3 is 14 residues. Germline trimming cut 10 bases from V and 7 bases from J; bases unmatched to any gene: 12. Germline CDR1 ENHRY, CDR2 SYGVKD. The CDR3 is CATGTGDLIFEAFF. CDR3 DNA: TGTGCCACCGGGACAGGGGATTTGATATTTGAAGCTTTCTTT.

Points on this clone: The junction departs from germline at one end; a sequencing error may be responsible. This rearrangement joins TRBV7-7 to TRBJ2-5, with D unresolved. This CDR3 comprises 14 residues. The germline gives CDR1 SSHAT, CDR2 FNYEAQ (reference sequence). The CDR3 here is CASSLANSQETQYF. In DNA form, the CDR3 reads TGTGCTAGCAGCTTGGCTAACAGTCAAGAGACCCAGTACTTC.

This clone was seen only once. V usage is TRBV1 and J usage is TRBJ2-3; the table's D call, TRBD2, was not checked against the DNA. TRBV1 is noted as a pseudogene. The CDR3 covers 18 residues. For the CDR3, the DNA is TGCACCAGCAGCCAAGATTCATCGGCGGGTCCCTGCACAGATACGCAGTATTTT. Encoded protein: CTSSQDSSAGPCTDTQYF.

This rearrangement joins TRBV10-3 to TRBJ1-5; possibly TRBD1 for D (6 bases). V shed 10 bases and J shed 5 bases, with 15 bases lying between them. This CDR3 is built from 13 residues. Germline assignment: CDR1 ENHRY and CDR2 SYGVKD. The CDR3 region is CATTGQTYQPQHF. In DNA, the CDR3 is TGTGCCACCACAGGACAGACCTATCAGCCCCAGCATTTT.

The chain has TRBV28 and TRBJ1-3, with a weak D call TRBD1 (5 bases). The CDR3 length is 16 residues. Germline CDR1 reads MDHEN; CDR2 reads SYDVKM. V was shortened by 5 bases and J by 0 bases, with 14 bases between the two germline ends. The CDR3 coding sequence is TGTGCCAGCAGTCCGCCGGGGGTCCGCTCTGGAAACACCATATATTTT. Translation: CASSPPGVRSGNTIYF.

The chain uses TRBV5-6 and TRBJ1-2; no clear D. Germline CDR1 SGHDT, CDR2 YYEEEE. The CDR3 runs to 14 residues. Trimming took 4 bases from V and 5 from J, leaving 15 bases between them. The chain's CDR3 is CASSIELGLYGYTF. The CDR3 DNA is TGTGCCAGCAGCATAGAACTGGGCCTGTATGGCTACACCTTC.

The chain is built from TRBV19 and TRBJ2-7; D ambiguous. CDR3 length: 12 residues. V shed 5 bases and J shed 6 bases, with 11 bases lying between them. The germline gives CDR1 LNHDA, CDR2 SQIVND (reference sequence). CDR3 nucleotide sequence: TGTGCCAGTAGTTCCGAGTGGAGCGAGCAGTACTTC. This codes for CASSSEWSEQYF.

In this sample, this clone turned up a few times. The V and J genes are TRBV9 and TRBJ1-3, with D possibly being TRBD1 (5 bases). The CDR3 is 15 amino acids. Germline lookup yields CDR1 SGDLS and CDR2 YYNGEE. V was clipped by 1 base and J by 0 bases, with 8 bases between them. CDR3: CASSVQGSSGNTIYF. CDR3 bases: TGTGCCAGCAGCGTACAGGGAAGCTCTGGAAACACCATATATTTT. Full variable domain (missing parts from reference TRBV9 and TRBJ1-3): DSGVTQTPKHLITATGQRVTLRCSPRSGDLSVYWYQQSLDQGLQFLIQYYNGEERAKGNILERFSAQQFPDLHSELNLSSLELGDSALYFCASSVQGSSGNTIYFGEGSWLTVV.

The V call is TRBV3-1 (or the pseudogene TRBV3-2), the J call TRBJ1-1; possible D gene TRBD1, 5 bases. Germline-derived CDR1 and CDR2 are LGHDT and YNNKEL (reference sequence). Trimming pared 0 bases from V and 1 base from J, leaving 15 bases between. This CDR3 has 17 residues. The CDR3, as DNA: TGTGCCAGCAGCCAAGATGGCCGGGGGTGGGGGAACACTGAAGCTTTCTTT. This gives the protein CASSQDGRGWGNTEAFF.

J is TRBJ1-1 and V is TRBV2; TRBD1 aligns across 9 bases. The CDR3 consists of 16 residues. The germline gives CDR1 SNHLY, CDR2 FYNNEI. V was clipped by 6 bases and J by 4 bases; unmatched bases: 12. For the CDR3, the DNA is TGTGCCAGCAGCCGTCCCGGGACAGGGATGGGCACTGAAGCTTTCTTT. It translates to CASSRPGTGMGTEAFF. Looking up the rest from reference TRBV2 and TRBJ1-1 gives the full variable domain: EPEVTQTPSHQVTQMGQEVILRCVPISNHLYFYWYRQILGQKVEFLVSFYNNEISEKSEIFDDQFSVERPDGSNFTLKIRSTKLEDSAMYFCASSRPGTGMGTEAFFGQGTRLTVV.

The CDR3 loop is CASSFWYSNSPLHF. For the CDR3, the DNA is TGTGCCAGCAGTTTTTGGTACAGTAATTCACCCCTCCACTTT. V is TRBV27 and J is TRBJ1-6; D not certain. Trimming took off 3 bases at V and 6 bases at J, with 9 bases between the two ends. This CDR3 has 14 amino acids. Germline V gene sequence: CDR1 MNHEY, CDR2 SMNVEV (reference sequence).

This chain uses TRBV10-3 with TRBJ1-1; no clear D. Germline CDR1 reads ENHRY; CDR2 reads SYGVKD. The CDR3 sequence is 14 residues long. Deletions cut 3 bases from V and 10 bases from J, with 18 bases between. CDR3 DNA sequence: TGTGCCATCAGTGATGTCGTGACCTCCGAGGGAGCTTTCTTT. Translation: CAISDVVTSEGAFF.

This sequence joins TRBV2 and TRBJ2-2, with D possibly matching TRBD2 (6 bases). Germline loops: CDR1 SNHLY, CDR2 FYNNEI. The V and J ends lost 7 bases and 4 bases respectively, with 22 bases between them. The CDR3 consists of 17 residues. The CDR3, as DNA: TGTGCCAGCATTTGGGGTGGTACGGGAGTTGGCACCGGGGAGCTGTTTTTT. This gives the protein CASIWGGTGVGTGELFF.

J is TRBJ1-4 and V is TRBV11-2; tentative D call: TRBD1 (5 bases). The germline gives CDR1 SGHAT, CDR2 FQNNGV. This CDR3 is built from 14 residues. The germline V and J ends were trimmed by 3 bases and 8 bases, with 13 bases remaining between them. CDR3 coding DNA: TGTGCCAGCAGCTTGTTTCAGGGAGGGGAAAAACTGTTTTTT. This gives the protein CASSLFQGGEKLFF.

The gene calls are TRBV11-2 and TRBJ2-7, with TRBD1 as a possible D gene (5 bases). The CDR3 is 15 residues long. The germline gives CDR1 SGHAT, CDR2 FQNNGV. V gave up 0 bases and J gave up 3 bases, with 12 bases separating them. The CDR3 region is CASSLEGARVYEQYF. Written as DNA, the CDR3 is TGTGCCAGCAGCTTAGAAGGGGCCAGGGTCTACGAGCAGTACTTC.

This chain connects TRBV6-8 to TRBJ1-2; D not certain. CDR1 MNHGY and CDR2 SAAAGT come from the germline V gene. CDR3 length: 11 residues. V shed 2 bases and J shed 10 bases, with 8 bases lying between them. The DNA for the CDR3 is TGTGCCAGCAGTTACCCCGCGGTCTACACCTTC. Its protein is CASSYPAVYTF.